These 29 T cell receptor beta chains were all obtained from the same sample, sequenced in a study of technical replicates of blood from a handful of donors (dated by TCRdb to between 2016 and 2019). Library preparation employed the immunoSEQ multiplex PCR assay. TCRdb limited this immuneACCESS table to in-frame rearrangements with V and J called. A share of clones is missing; checked studies link under half to unresolved V genes, and the rest is unexplained. The sample data list tens of thousands of clones, and around nine tenths of these were observed just once. Approximately 4.9% of the sample is taken by the ten largest. Input material: PBMCs. Source of these receptors: a human donor in good health. Some clones in this sample may be carry-over from other donors' samples.

V and J are TRBV10-3 and TRBJ1-2; D possibly corresponds to TRBD1 (5 bases). From germline, CDR1 is ENHRY and CDR2 SYGVKD. V lost 5 bases and J lost 4, with 14 bases in between. The CDR3 extends over 14 amino acids. The DNA of the CDR3 is TGTGCCATCAGTTTGGGGGGTTTTGGCTATGGCTACACCTTC. Encoded protein: CAISLGGFGYGYTF.

This chain links TRBV28 with TRBJ2-7, with 8 positions matching TRBD1. Unmatched junction bases numbered 12, after V lost 5 bases and J lost 3 bases. Germline CDR1 reads MDHEN; CDR2 reads SYDVKM. The CDR3 runs 16 residues. The CDR3 DNA sequence: TGTGCCAGCAGTCTCGTTCTAGGACAGGGTGTCTACGAGCAGTACTTC. It specifies CASSLVLGQGVYEQYF.

The chain employs TRBV13 and TRBJ1-3; TRBD1 matches at 9 bases. CDR3 length: 15 residues. Germline CDR1 reads PRHDT; CDR2 reads FYEKMQ (reference sequence). V lost 6 bases, J lost 3 bases, and 6 bases stayed unmatched. In DNA form, the CDR3 reads TGTGCCAGCAGAACACAGGGGGCTGGTGGAAACACCATATATTTT. Its protein product is CASRTQGAGGNTIYF. The variable domain in full, completed from reference TRBV13 and TRBJ1-3, reads AAGVIQSPRHLIKEKRETATLKCYPIPRHDTVYWYQQGPGQDPQFLISFYEKMQSDKGSIPDRFSAQQFSDYHSELNMSSLELGDSALYFCASRTQGAGGNTIYFGEGSWLTVV.

The chain employs TRBV10-3 and TRBJ2-1; TRBD2 aligns across 8 bases. V trimming: 9 bases; J trimming: 5 bases; junction bases outside the gene matches: 12. The CDR3 sequence is 15 residues long. Germline assignment: CDR1 ENHRY and CDR2 SYGVKD. CDR3 bases: TGTGCCATAGGATTAGGCGGGGGGACTAACAATGAGCAGTTCTTC. Amino acids: CAIGLGGGTNNEQFF.

The chain couples TRBV9 to TRBJ2-1, with TRBD1 matching 7 bases. V dropped 4 bases and J dropped 5; count of bases not matched to a gene: 3. The CDR3 consists of 13 residues. Germline V lookup: CDR1 SGDLS, CDR2 YYNGEE. The CDR3 sequence: CASSLGQHNEQFF. CDR3 sequence (DNA): TGTGCCAGCAGCTTGGGACAGCACAATGAGCAGTTCTTC. Variable domain in full (rest from reference TRBV9 and TRBJ2-1): DSGVTQTPKHLITATGQRVTLRCSPRSGDLSVYWYQQSLDQGLQFLIQYYNGEERAKGNILERFSAQQFPDLHSELNLSSLELGDSALYFCASSLGQHNEQFFGPGTRLTVL.

The chain uses TRBV4-2 and TRBJ1-6, with no clear D. The CDR3 extends over 16 amino acids. Trimming pared 1 base from V and 3 bases from J, leaving 10 bases between. Looked up from germline, CDR1 is LGHNA and CDR2 is YNFKEQ. The CDR3 DNA sequence: TGTGCCAGCAGCCAAGGTACAGTGGGCTATAATTCACCCCTCCACTTT. Amino acids: CASSQGTVGYNSPLHF.

This chain uses TRBV4-1 with TRBJ2-6, with D possibly being TRBD2 (6 bases). The CDR3 is made up of 15 amino acids. The V end was cut by 3 bases, the J end by 4 bases, with 10 bases between. Germline-derived CDR1 and CDR2 are MGHRA and YSYEKL. CDR3 sequence reads: CASSHPREGANVLTF. Here the CDR3 DNA reads TGCGCCAGCAGCCATCCTCGGGAGGGGGCCAACGTCCTGACTTTC.

The V and J genes are TRBV5-1 and TRBJ1-5; the D gene is possibly TRBD1 (6 bases). Germline lookup yields CDR1 SGHRS and CDR2 YFSETQ. The CDR3 contains 16 residues. V was clipped by 0 bases and J by 0 bases, with 10 bases between them. CDR3 amino acids: CASSLVGGASNQPQHF. CDR3 sequence (DNA): TGCGCCAGCAGCTTGGTAGGGGGGGCTAGCAATCAGCCCCAGCATTTT.

V and J are TRBV7-3 and TRBJ1-6; the D is unclear. This CDR3 has 13 amino acids. V was trimmed by 2 bases and J by 8 bases, leaving 7 bases between them. Germline CDR1 is SGHTA and CDR2 is FQGTGA. CDR3 sequence: CASSLFEDSPLHF. As DNA, the CDR3 is TGTGCCAGCAGCTTATTCGAGGATTCACCCCTCCACTTT.

The chain links TRBV10-3 to TRBJ1-1, with a weak D call TRBD1 (5 bases). The CDR3 loop spans 15 amino acids. Looked up from germline, CDR1 is ENHRY and CDR2 is SYGVKD. V lost 1 base to trimming and J lost 0 bases, with 9 bases between them. For the CDR3, the DNA is TGTGCCATCAGTGAGTTTTCAGGGATGAACACTGAAGCTTTCTTT. Protein product: CAISEFSGMNTEAFF.

This chain joins TRBV11-2 and TRBJ2-5; 7 nucleotides line up with TRBD2. Germline V CDR1 and CDR2: SGHAT, FQNNGV. The CDR3 has 17 residues. J was trimmed by 4 bases and V by 4 bases; bases with no gene match: 15. The CDR3 spells CASSSSSGTLFSETQYF. In DNA form, the CDR3 reads TGTGCCAGCAGCTCATCAAGCGGGACGTTGTTTTCAGAGACCCAGTACTTC.

The V and J genes are TRBV5-1 and TRBJ2-5; 10 nucleotides agree with TRBD1. Trimming cost V 6 bases and J 6 bases; bases outside gene matches: 8. Germline CDR1 reads SGHRS; CDR2 reads YFSETQ. The CDR3 is 14 amino acids. The CDR3 nucleotides read TGCGCCAGCACCCCGGGACAGGGGAGGCAGACCCAGTACTTC. Translated: CASTPGQGRQTQYF.

This chain links TRBV18 with TRBJ1-1; D call uncertain. The germline V gene has CDR1 KGHSH and CDR2 LQKENI. The CDR3 runs 14 residues. V lost 1 base and J lost 1, with 7 bases in between. The CDR3, as DNA: TGTGCCAGCTCACCACAGGAGAGGAACACTGAAGCTTTCTTT. Translation gives CASSPQERNTEAFF.

This clone was detected a few times. This chain uses TRBV4-2 with TRBJ1-6; no clear D. The CDR3 sequence is 18 residues long. CDR1 and CDR2 (germline): LGHNA, YNFKEQ. Trimming removed 0 bases from V and 3 bases from J, with 15 bases in between. The CDR3 protein is CASSQDLPTTVYNSPLHF. The CDR3, as DNA: TGTGCCAGCAGCCAAGATTTACCGACCACAGTCTATAATTCACCCCTCCACTTT.

This rearrangement joins TRBV15 to TRBJ2-3; D call uncertain. V dropped 1 base and J dropped 1 base, with 9 bases sitting between them. CDR3 length equals 15 residues. Looked up from germline, CDR1 is LNHNV and CDR2 is YYDKDF (reference sequence). Written as DNA, the CDR3 is TGTGCCACCAGCAGAGGTATCGCGGGCACAGATACGCAGTATTTT. Amino acids: CATSRGIAGTDTQYF.

V and J are TRBV2 and TRBJ1-4; 11 bases line up with TRBD1. The junction had 9 bases not matched to a gene; V was cut back by 10 bases and J by 8 bases. The germline CDR1 and CDR2 sequences are SNHLY and FYNNEI. This CDR3 has 14 amino acids. The CDR3, as DNA: TGTGCCACCGGTCGGGACAGGGGGAACGAAAAACTGTTTTTT. It specifies CATGRDRGNEKLFF.

This clone was detected a few times. The chain joins TRBV30 to TRBJ1-2; 7 bases are a match to TRBD1. V lost 7 bases, J lost 4 bases, and 21 bases stayed unmatched. CDR3 length: 17 amino acids. CDR1 is GTSNPN, CDR2 SVGIG, per germline (reference sequence). The CDR3 sequence is CASLVSAGGFGSYGYTF. For the CDR3, the DNA is TGTGCCTCACTCGTCTCGGCAGGGGGTTTTGGGTCCTATGGCTACACCTTC.

V and J are TRBV11-2 and TRBJ2-5; 10 bases line up with TRBD1. V trimming: 6 bases; J trimming: 5 bases; junction bases outside the gene matches: 9. Germline values: CDR1 SGHAT, CDR2 FQNNGV. The CDR3 has 15 residues. As DNA, the CDR3 is TGTGCCAGCAGAATTCCAGGACAGGGGGTCGAGACCCAGTACTTC. It is translated as CASRIPGQGVETQYF.

V and J are TRBV4-3 and TRBJ2-1, with 8 positions matching TRBD2. CDR3 length: 19 amino acids. J lost 7 bases, V lost 4 bases, and 21 bases had no gene match. From germline, CDR1 is LGHNA and CDR2 YSLEER. This chain's CDR3 is CASSPYWGSGEISGNEQFF. The CDR3 coding sequence is TGCGCCAGCAGCCCATACTGGGGTAGCGGGGAAATAAGTGGGAATGAGCAGTTCTTC.

The V and J genes are TRBV5-1 and TRBJ1-1, with D perhaps TRBD1 (5 bases). The CDR3 runs 14 residues. Germline-derived CDR1 and CDR2 are SGHRS and YFSETQ. Deletions cut 4 bases from V and 0 bases from J, with 10 bases between. CDR3: CASSPTALNTEAFF. The CDR3 DNA is TGCGCCAGCAGCCCGACAGCTTTGAACACTGAAGCTTTCTTT.

The V gene is TRBV15, the J gene TRBJ2-2; 9 bases fit TRBD1. Trimming cost V 6 bases and J 6 bases; bases outside gene matches: 14. The CDR3 length is 17 residues. Germline V gene sequence: CDR1 LNHNV, CDR2 YYDKDF (reference sequence). Written as DNA, the CDR3 is TGTGCCACCAGAAGACCGCCGGCGGGACAGGGAGCCGGGGAGCTGTTTTTT. Translation gives CATRRPPAGQGAGELFF.

The chain is built from TRBV7-2 and TRBJ1-3; D is uncertain. The V and J ends lost 0 bases and 2 bases respectively, with 8 bases between them. CDR1 SGHTA and CDR2 FQGNSA come from the germline V gene. This CDR3 has 15 amino acids. CDR3 nucleotide sequence: TGTGCCAGCAGCTTAGCGAGAGGCGCTGGAAACACCATATATTTT. This encodes CASSLARGAGNTIYF.

The J gene is TRBJ1-3, the V gene TRBV9, with D perhaps TRBD1 (6 bases). Trimming took off 4 bases at V and 0 bases at J, with 14 bases between the two ends. Looked up from germline, CDR1 is SGDLS and CDR2 is YYNGEE. This CDR3 comprises 16 residues. CDR3 in DNA: TGTGCCAGCAGCCCCCACGACAGGCCCTCTGGAAACACCATATATTTT. Its translation is CASSPHDRPSGNTIYF. Looking up the rest from reference TRBV9 and TRBJ1-3 gives the full variable domain: DSGVTQTPKHLITATGQRVTLRCSPRSGDLSVYWYQQSLDQGLQFLIQYYNGEERAKGNILERFSAQQFPDLHSELNLSSLELGDSALYFCASSPHDRPSGNTIYFGEGSWLTVV.

This sequence joins TRBV5-1 and TRBJ2-5, with TRBD2 identical over 8 bases. This CDR3 is built from 14 residues. From germline, CDR1 is SGHRS and CDR2 YFSETQ. The junction had 10 bases not matched to a gene; V was cut back by 7 bases and J by 5 bases. CDR3 bases: TGCGCCAGCCGGTCGGGAGGGTACGGGGAGACCCAGTACTTC. It codes for CASRSGGYGETQYF. Full variable domain (remainder filled in from reference TRBV5-1 and TRBJ2-5): KAGVTQTPRYLIKTRGQQVTLSCSPISGHRSVSWYQQTPGQGLQFLFEYFSETQRNKGNFPGRFSGRQFSNSRSEMNVSTLELGDSALYLCASRSGGYGETQYFGPGTRLLVL.

Written as DNA, the CDR3 is TGTGCCAGTACCCCGGGACAGAGGAACACTGAAGCTTTCTTT. Translated: CASTPGQRNTEAFF. J is TRBJ1-1 and V is TRBV19; 7 bases fit TRBD1. The germline CDR1 and CDR2 sequences are LNHDA and SQIVND (reference sequence). V dropped 7 bases and J dropped 1; count of bases not matched to a gene: 6. CDR3 length: 14 residues.

V and J are TRBV6-5 and TRBJ2-3, with 7 bases aligning to TRBD2. CDR1 is MNHEY and CDR2 is SVGAGI in the germline V gene. V dropped 0 bases and J dropped 8; count of bases not matched to a gene: 5. The CDR3 sequence is 14 residues long. CDR3 nucleotide sequence: TGTGCCAGCAGTTACTCCCGACTAGCTGGTACGCAGTATTTT. It yields the protein CASSYSRLAGTQYF.

The chain joins TRBV5-1 to TRBJ1-2, with TRBD1 as a possible D gene (6 bases). CDR1 and CDR2 from the germline V gene are SGHRS and YFSETQ. CDR3 length: 12 residues. Trimming cost V 4 bases and J 4 bases, with 8 bases left between them. In DNA, the CDR3 is TGCGCCAGCAGCGGACAGCTCTATGGCTACACCTTC. Translation: CASSGQLYGYTF. The whole variable domain, filled in from reference TRBV5-1 and TRBJ1-2, reads KAGVTQTPRYLIKTRGQQVTLSCSPISGHRSVSWYQQTPGQGLQFLFEYFSETQRNKGNFPGRFSGRQFSNSRSEMNVSTLELGDSALYLCASSGQLYGYTFGSGTRLTVV.

The genes are TRBV10-3 and TRBJ2-2; maybe TRBD2 (7 bases). Germline V gene data show CDR1 as ENHRY and CDR2 as SYGVKD. V was cut by 6 bases and J by 7 bases, with 18 bases left in between. This CDR3 contains 15 residues. The CDR3 loop reads CAISPRGGVDGELFF. CDR3 sequence (DNA): TGTGCCATCAGCCCCAGGGGAGGGGTGGACGGGGAGCTGTTTTTT.

The chain couples TRBV28 to TRBJ1-2; D is possibly TRBD1 (5 bases). The V end lost 5 bases, the J end lost 4 bases, and 8 bases lay between the germline ends. The CDR3 has 12 residues. CDR1 is MDHEN and CDR2 is SYDVKM in the germline V gene. The chain's CDR3 is CASSQGGYGYTF. CDR3 nucleotides: TGTGCCAGCAGTCAGGGTGGCTATGGCTACACCTTC.